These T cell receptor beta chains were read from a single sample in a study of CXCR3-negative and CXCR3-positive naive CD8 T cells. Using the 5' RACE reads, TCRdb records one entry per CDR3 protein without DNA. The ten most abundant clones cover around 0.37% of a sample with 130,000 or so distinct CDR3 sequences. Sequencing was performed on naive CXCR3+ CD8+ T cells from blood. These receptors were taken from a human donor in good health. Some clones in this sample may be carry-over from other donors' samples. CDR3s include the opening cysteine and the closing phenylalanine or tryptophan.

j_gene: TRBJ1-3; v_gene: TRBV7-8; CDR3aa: CASSQQTGNTIYF
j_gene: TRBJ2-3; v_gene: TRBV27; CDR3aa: CASSFSTDTQYF
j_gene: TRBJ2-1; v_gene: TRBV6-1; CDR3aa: CASSPFGGDGQFF
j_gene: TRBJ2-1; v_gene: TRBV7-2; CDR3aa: CASSLGRLAENWGGEFF
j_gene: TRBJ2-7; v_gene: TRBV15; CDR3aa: CATSSRDRGHYEQYF
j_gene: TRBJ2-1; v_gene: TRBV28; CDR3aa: CASSLSLRGEQFF
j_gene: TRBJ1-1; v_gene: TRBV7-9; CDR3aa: CASSPQGGGVMNTEAFF
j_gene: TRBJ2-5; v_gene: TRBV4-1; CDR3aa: CASSHPGLAGEETQYF
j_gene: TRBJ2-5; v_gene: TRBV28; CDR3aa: CASSLTAGIQETQYF
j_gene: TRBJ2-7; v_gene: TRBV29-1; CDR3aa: CSVVQGTEQYF
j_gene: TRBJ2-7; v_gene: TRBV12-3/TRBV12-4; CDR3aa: CASSPFLGGREYEQYF
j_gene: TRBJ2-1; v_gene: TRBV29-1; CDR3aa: CSVDEEGPEQFF
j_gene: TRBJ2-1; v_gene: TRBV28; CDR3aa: CASSLAVGVFIYNEQFF
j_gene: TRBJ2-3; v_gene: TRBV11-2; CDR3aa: CASSTQTGSDTQYF
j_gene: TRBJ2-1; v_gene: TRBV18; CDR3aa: CASSPWDRGTDNEQFF
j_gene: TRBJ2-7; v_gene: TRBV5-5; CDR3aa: CASSLLSLGRNEQYF
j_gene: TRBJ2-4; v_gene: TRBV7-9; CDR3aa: CASSLGQGARRDIQYF
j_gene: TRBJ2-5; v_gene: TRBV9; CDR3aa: CASSVEPEGETQYF
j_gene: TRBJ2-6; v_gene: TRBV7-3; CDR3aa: CASSYTPSLSGSLSGANVLTF
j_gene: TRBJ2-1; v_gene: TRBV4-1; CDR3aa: CASSQGYSDEQFF
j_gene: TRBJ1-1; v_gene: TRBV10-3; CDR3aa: CAVRGDTEAFF
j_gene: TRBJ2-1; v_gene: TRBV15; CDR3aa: CATAPAGGSYNEQFF
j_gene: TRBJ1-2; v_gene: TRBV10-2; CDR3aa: CASSESGAGNYGYTF
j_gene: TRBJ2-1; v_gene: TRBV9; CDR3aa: CASTGPGQGDEQFF
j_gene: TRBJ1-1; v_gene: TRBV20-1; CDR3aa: CSARTPVMNTEAFF
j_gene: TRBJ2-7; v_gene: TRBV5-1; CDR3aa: CASSEGLSGRDYEQYF
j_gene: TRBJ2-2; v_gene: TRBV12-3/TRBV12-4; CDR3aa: CASSRPGAGELFF
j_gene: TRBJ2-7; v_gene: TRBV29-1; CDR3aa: CSVEFAGGHYEQYF
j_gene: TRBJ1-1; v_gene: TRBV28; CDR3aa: CASSLSRSQNTEAFF
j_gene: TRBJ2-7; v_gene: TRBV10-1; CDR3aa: CASSHDRGEQYF
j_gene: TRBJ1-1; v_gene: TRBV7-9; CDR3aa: CASSLGQGAVGTEAFF
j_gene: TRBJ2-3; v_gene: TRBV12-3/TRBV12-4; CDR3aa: CASSPVGGSADTQYF
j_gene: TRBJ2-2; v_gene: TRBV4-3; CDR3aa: CASSQVFLNTGELIF
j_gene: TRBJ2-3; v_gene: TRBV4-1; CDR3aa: CASSPWSADTQYF
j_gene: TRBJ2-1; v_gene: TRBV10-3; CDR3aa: CASSYSIRTGGAGEQFF
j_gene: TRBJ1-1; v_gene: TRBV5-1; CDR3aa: CASSLALDRIPEAFF
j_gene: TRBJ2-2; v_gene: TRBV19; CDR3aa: CASSKIAPDTGELFF